This T cell receptor (beta chain) derives from a study of cytomegalovirus exposure and HLA in healthy donors. Study-level findings and limits: Among TCR beta chains of equal frequency, HLA-associated ones were more clonally expanded in a later analysis. In an earlier analysis, most TCR beta V segments were productive about 87% or about 30% of the time. Roughly uniform sequencing depth across donors was assumed, possibly incorrectly. A missense variant in DCLRE1C was later tied to TCR beta V- and J-gene trimming.

The PCR made use of 60 Vbeta and 13 Jbeta primers. Data came from immunoSEQ multiplex PCR; TCRdb stores just in-frame clones and leaves some out. Of fewer than 250,000 clones in the sample, about four fifths were seen once. Notes on this clone: Antigen unknown.

Germline V gives CDR1 SGDLS, CDR2 YYNGEE. The V and J ends lost 4 bases and 5 bases respectively, with 18 bases between them. The CDR3 consists of 15 residues. This receptor was obtained from a woman aged 50 to 60 in good health and CMV-seropositive. The chain carries TRBV9 and TRBJ2-5, with a weak D call TRBD2 (5 bases). Sequencing was performed on PBMCs. Here the CDR3 DNA reads TGTGCCAGCAGCCCCCAGGACTGGGGTGCGGAGACCCAGTACTTC. It translates to CASSPQDWGAETQYF. Supplemented by reference TRBV9 and TRBJ2-5, the full variable domain reads DSGVTQTPKHLITATGQRVTLRCSPRSGDLSVYWYQQSLDQGLQFLIQYYNGEERAKGNILERFSAQQFPDLHSELNLSSLELGDSALYFCASSPQDWGAETQYFGPGTRLLVL.